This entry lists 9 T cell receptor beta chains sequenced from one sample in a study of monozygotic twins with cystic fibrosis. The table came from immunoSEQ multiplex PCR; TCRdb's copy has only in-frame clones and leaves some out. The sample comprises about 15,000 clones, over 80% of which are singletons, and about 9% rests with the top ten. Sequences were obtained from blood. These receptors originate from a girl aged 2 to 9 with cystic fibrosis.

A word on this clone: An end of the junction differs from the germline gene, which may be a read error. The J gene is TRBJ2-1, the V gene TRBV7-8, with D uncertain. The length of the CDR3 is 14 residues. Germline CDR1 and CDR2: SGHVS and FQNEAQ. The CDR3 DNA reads TGTGCCAGCAGCTTAGGGGCCTCCAACAATGAGCAGTTCTTC. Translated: CASSLGASNNEQFF.

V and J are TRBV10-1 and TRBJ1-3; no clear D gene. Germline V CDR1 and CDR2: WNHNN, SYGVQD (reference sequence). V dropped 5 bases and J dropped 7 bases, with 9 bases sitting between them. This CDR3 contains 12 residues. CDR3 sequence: CASSPDRNTIYF. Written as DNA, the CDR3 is TGCGCCAGCAGTCCTGACCGGAACACCATATATTTT.

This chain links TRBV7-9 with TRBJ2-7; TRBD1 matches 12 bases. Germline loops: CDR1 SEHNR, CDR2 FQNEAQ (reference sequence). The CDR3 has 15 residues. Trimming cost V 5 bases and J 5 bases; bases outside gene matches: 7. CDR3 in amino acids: CASSRAGTGGHEQYF. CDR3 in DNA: TGTGCCAGCAGCCGTGCCGGGACAGGGGGCCACGAGCAGTACTTC.

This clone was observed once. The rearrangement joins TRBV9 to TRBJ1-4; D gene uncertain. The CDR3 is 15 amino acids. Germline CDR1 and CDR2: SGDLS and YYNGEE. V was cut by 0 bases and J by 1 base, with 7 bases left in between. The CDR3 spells CASSVGSGTNEKLFF. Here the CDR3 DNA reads TGTGCCAGCAGCGTAGGGAGTGGAACTAATGAAAAACTGTTTTTT.

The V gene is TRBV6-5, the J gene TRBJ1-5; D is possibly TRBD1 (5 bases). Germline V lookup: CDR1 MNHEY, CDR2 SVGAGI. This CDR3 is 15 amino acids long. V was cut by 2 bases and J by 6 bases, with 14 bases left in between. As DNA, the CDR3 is TGTGCCAGCAGTTACACCCAGGGAATCGGTCAGCCCCAGCATTTT. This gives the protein CASSYTQGIGQPQHF.

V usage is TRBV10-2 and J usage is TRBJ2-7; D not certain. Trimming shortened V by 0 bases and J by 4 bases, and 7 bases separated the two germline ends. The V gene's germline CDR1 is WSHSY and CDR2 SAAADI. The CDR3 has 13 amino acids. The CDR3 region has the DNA TGCGCCAGCAGTGAGTCTGGTAGGTACGAGCAGTACTTC. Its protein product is CASSESGRYEQYF.

CDR3 amino acids: CASTRGSDRARFF. CDR3 DNA sequence: TGTGCCAGCACCCGGGGCTCGGACAGGGCTCGATTCTTC. V and J are TRBV6-5 and TRBJ2-1, with 8 bases that match TRBD1. Unmatched junction bases numbered 15, after V lost 7 bases and J lost 16 bases. The CDR3 is 13 residues long. The germline V gene encodes CDR1 MNHEY and CDR2 SVGAGI.

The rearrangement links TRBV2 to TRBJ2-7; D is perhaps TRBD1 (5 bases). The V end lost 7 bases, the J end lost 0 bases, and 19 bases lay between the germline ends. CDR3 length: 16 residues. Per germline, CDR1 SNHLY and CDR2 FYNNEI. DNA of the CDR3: TGTGCCAGCACCTTTGCTGCAGGGTTCGACTCCTACGAGCAGTACTTC. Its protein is CASTFAAGFDSYEQYF.

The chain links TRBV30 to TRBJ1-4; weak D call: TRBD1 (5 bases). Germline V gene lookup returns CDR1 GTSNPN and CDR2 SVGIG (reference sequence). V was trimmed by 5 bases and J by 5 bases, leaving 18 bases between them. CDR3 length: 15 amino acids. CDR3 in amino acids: CAWGRPTGPNEKLFF. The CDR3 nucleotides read TGTGCCTGGGGACGACCCACAGGACCGAATGAAAAACTGTTTTTT.